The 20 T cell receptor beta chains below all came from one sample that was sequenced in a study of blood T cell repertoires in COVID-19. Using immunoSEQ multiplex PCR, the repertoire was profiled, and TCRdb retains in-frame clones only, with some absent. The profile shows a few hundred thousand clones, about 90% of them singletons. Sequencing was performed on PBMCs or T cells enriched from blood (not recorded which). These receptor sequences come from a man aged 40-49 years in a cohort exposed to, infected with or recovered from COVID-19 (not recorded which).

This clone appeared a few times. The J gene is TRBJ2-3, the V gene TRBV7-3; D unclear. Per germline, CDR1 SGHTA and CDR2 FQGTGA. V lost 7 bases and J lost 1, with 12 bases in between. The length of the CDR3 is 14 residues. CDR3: CASTSGGGTDTQYF. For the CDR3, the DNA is TGTGCCAGCACCTCCGGTGGTGGCACAGATACGCAGTATTTT.

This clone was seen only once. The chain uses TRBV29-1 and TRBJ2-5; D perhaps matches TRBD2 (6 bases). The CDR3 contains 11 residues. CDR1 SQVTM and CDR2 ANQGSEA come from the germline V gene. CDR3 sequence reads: CGKRVGETQYF. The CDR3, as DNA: TGCGGAAAGCGGGTGGGGGAGACCCAGTACTTC.

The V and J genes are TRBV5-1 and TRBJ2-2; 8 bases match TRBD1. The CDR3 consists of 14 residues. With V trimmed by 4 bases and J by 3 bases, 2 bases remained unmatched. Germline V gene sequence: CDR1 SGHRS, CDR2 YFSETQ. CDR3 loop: CASSPGQDTGELFF. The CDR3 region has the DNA TGCGCCAGCAGCCCGGGACAGGACACCGGGGAGCTGTTTTTT.

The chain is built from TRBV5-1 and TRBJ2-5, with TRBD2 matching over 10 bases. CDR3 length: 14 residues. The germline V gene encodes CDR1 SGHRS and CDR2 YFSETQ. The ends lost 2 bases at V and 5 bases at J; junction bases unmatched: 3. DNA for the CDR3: TGCGCCAGCAGCTTTAGCGGGAGGATTGAGACCCAGTACTTC. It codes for CASSFSGRIETQYF. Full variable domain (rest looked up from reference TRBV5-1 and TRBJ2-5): KAGVTQTPRYLIKTRGQQVTLSCSPISGHRSVSWYQQTPGQGLQFLFEYFSETQRNKGNFPGRFSGRQFSNSRSEMNVSTLELGDSALYLCASSFSGRIETQYFGPGTRLLVL.

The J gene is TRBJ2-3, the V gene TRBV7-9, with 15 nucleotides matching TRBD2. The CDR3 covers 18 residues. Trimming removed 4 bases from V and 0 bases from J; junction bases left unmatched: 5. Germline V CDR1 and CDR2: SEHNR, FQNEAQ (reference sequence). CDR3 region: CASSSGTSGRPSTDTQYF. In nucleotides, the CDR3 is TGTGCCAGCAGCTCGGGGACTAGCGGGAGGCCTAGCACAGATACGCAGTATTTT.

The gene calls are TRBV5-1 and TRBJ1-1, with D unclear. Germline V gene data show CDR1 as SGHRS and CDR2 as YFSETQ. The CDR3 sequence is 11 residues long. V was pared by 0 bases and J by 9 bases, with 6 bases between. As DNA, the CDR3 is TGCGCCAGCAGCTTGGGAGAGAAAGCTTTCTTT. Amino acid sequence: CASSLGEKAFF. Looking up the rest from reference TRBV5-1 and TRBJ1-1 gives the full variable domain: KAGVTQTPRYLIKTRGQQVTLSCSPISGHRSVSWYQQTPGQGLQFLFEYFSETQRNKGNFPGRFSGRQFSNSRSEMNVSTLELGDSALYLCASSLGEKAFFGQGTRLTVV.

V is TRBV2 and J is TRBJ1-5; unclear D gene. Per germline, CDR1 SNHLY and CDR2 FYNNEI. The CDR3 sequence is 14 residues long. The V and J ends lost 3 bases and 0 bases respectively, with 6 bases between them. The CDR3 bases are TGTGCCAGCAGTGACAGTTATAGCAATCAGCCCCAGCATTTT. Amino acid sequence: CASSDSYSNQPQHF.

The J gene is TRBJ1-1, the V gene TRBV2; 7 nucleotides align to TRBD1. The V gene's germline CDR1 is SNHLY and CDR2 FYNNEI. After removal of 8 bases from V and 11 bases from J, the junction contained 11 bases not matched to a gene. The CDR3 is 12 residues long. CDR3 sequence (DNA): TGTGCCAGCGTCTGGGACAGTGTGCGGGCTTTCTTT. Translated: CASVWDSVRAFF. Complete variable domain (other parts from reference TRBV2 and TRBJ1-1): EPEVTQTPSHQVTQMGQEVILRCVPISNHLYFYWYRQILGQKVEFLVSFYNNEISEKSEIFDDQFSVERPDGSNFTLKIRSTKLEDSAMYFCASVWDSVRAFFGQGTRLTVV.

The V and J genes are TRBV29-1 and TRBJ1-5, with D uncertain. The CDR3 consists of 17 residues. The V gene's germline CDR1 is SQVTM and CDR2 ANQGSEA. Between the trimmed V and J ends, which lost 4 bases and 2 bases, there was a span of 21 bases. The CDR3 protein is CSVGESSSFGGNQPQHF. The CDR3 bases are TGCAGCGTTGGTGAGTCTTCATCCTTCGGGGGCAATCAGCCCCAGCATTTT.

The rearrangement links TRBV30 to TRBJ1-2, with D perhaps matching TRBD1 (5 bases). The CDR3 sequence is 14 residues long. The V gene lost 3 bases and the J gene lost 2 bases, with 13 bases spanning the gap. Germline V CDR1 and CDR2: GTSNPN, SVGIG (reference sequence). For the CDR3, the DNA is TGTGCCTGGAGGCGGGGGGAGACGAACTATGGCTACACCTTC. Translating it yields CAWRRGETNYGYTF.

CDR3 sequence reads: CASIGSFRNTEAFF. The CDR3, as DNA: TGTGCCAGTATCGGGAGTTTCCGGAACACTGAAGCTTTCTTT. The genes are TRBV19 and TRBJ1-1; D is ambiguous. The ends were cut back, 7 bases at V and 1 base at J, with 13 bases in the middle. The V gene's germline CDR1 is LNHDA and CDR2 SQIVND (reference sequence). The CDR3 is 14 amino acids.

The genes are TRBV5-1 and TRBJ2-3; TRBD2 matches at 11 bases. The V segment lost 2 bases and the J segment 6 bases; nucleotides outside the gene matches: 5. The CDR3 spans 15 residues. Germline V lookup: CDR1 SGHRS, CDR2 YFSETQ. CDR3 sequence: CASSFVSGRVDTQYF. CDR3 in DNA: TGCGCCAGCAGCTTCGTTAGCGGGAGGGTGGATACGCAGTATTTT.

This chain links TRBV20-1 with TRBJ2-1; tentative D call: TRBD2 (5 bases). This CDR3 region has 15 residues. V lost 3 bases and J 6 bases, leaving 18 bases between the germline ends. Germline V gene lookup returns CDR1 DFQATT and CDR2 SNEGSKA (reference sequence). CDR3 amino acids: CSASSGTTASNEQFF. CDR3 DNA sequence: TGCAGTGCTAGTTCGGGAACCACGGCTAGCAATGAGCAGTTCTTC.

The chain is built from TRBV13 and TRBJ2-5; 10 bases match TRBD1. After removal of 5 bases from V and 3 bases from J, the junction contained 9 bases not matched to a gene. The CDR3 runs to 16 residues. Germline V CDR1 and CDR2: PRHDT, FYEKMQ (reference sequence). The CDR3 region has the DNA TGTGCCAGCAGCGTTAATCCCGGGACAGGGGAAGAGACCCAGTACTTC. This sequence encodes CASSVNPGTGEETQYF.

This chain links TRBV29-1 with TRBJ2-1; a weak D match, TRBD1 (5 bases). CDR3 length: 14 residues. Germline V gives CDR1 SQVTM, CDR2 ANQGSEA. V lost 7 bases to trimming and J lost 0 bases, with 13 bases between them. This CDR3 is CSAFRQTSYNEQFF. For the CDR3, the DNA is TGCAGCGCCTTTCGACAGACCTCCTACAATGAGCAGTTCTTC.

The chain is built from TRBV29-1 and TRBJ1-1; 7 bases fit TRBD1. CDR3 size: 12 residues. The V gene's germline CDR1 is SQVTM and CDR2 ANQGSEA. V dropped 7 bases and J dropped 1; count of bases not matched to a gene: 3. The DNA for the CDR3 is TGCAGCGGAAGGACAGGGAACACTGAAGCTTTCTTT. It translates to CSGRTGNTEAFF.

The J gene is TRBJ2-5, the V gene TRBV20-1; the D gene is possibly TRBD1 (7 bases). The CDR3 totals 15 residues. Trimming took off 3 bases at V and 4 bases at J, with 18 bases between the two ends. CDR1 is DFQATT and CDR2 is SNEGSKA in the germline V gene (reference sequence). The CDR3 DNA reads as TGCAGTGCTAGTCGTTCAGGGGGAGGAGGAGAGACCCAGTACTTC. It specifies CSASRSGGGGETQYF.

CDR3: CASSTRLAEYTDTQYF. The CDR3 DNA sequence: TGTGCCAGCAGTACAAGACTAGCGGAGTACACAGATACGCAGTATTTT. The chain joins TRBV5-4 to TRBJ2-3; 9 nucleotides line up with TRBD2. CDR1 SGHNT and CDR2 YYREEE come from the germline V gene (reference sequence). The CDR3 consists of 16 residues. V lost 5 bases to trimming and J lost 2 bases; unmatched junction nucleotides: 9.

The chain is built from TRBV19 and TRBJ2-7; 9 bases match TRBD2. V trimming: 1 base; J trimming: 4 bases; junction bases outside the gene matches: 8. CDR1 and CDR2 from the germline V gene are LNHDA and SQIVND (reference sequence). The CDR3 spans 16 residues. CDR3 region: CASSIGSSGNGYEQYF. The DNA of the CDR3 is TGTGCCAGTAGTATAGGTTCTAGCGGGAACGGTTACGAGCAGTACTTC.

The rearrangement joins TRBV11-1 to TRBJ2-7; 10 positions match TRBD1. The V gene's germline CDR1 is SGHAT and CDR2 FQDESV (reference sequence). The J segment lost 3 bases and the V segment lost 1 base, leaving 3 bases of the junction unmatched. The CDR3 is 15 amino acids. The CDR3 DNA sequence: TGTGCCAGCAGCTTAGTAGGGACAGGGGACTACGAGCAGTACTTC. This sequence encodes CASSLVGTGDYEQYF. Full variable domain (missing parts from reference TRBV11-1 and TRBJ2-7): EAEVAQSPRYKITEKSQAVAFWCDPISGHATLYWYRQILGQGPELLVQFQDESVVDDSQLPKDRFSAERLKGVDSTLKIQPAELGDSAMYLCASSLVGTGDYEQYFGPGTRLTVT.